This TCR beta chain came from a study of tumor-infiltrating lymphocytes in primary liver carcinoma. Study as a whole: Between roughly 4.2 and 10 cm across, the tumors were all of stage T1-T3 N0M0. Study-level findings and limits: Tumor-adjacent and tumor-blood pairs shared less of their repertoires than tumor region pairs shared. Significantly greater top-250-clone fractions characterized tumors relative to blood (p = 0.039).

The tissue used was unsorted bulk material of about 19-33 mg. RNA and DNA were co-extracted from it with the AllPrep DNA/RNA mini kit. Patients in the cohort were treatment-naive and living with chronic HBV infection. This CDR3 region has 14 residues. The germline gives CDR1 WSHSY, CDR2 SAAADI. The input was 450 to 550 ng total RNA; TCR beta cDNA was made from it with a constant-region primer. Construction of TCR beta libraries relied on three successive nested multiplex PCR rounds employing slightly modified ARM-PCR. The first two PCR rounds, nine to ten cycles each, used TRBV1-TRBV30 forward primers and a C-beta reverse primer. Using its own MiXCR run on the multiplex PCR reads, TCRdb lists one record per CDR3 protein. Among under 90,000 distinct CDR3 sequences listed, around 70% were seen once. Comments on this clonotype: Its specificity is unknown. Sequence at one end of the junction differs from germline and may be a read error.

The chain combines TRBV10-2 with TRBJ2-6; D gene unclear. The source is a man in his forties or fifties with primary liver carcinoma and hepatitis B virus infection. The source material was liver tumor tissue from sampling region 1. Stated subset: tumor region T1, superior pole. CDR3 amino acids: CTSSVVSWANVLTF. CDR3 coding DNA: TGCACCAGCAGTGTGGTCTCTTGGGCCAACGTCCTGACTTTC.